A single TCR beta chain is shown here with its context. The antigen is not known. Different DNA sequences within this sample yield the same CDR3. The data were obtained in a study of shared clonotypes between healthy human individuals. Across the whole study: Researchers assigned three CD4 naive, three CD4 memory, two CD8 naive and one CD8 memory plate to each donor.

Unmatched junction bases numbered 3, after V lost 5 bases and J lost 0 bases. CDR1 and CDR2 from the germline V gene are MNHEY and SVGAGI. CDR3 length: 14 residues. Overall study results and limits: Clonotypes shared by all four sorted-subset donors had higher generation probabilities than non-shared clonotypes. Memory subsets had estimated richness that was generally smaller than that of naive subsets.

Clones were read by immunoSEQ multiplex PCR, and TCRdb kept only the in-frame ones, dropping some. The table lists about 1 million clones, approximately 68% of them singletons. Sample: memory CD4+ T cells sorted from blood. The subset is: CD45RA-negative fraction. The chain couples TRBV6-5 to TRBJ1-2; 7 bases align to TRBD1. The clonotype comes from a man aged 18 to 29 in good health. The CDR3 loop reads CASSRTGTNYGYTF. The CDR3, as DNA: TGTGCCAGCAGTAGGACAGGAACTAACTATGGCTACACCTTC.